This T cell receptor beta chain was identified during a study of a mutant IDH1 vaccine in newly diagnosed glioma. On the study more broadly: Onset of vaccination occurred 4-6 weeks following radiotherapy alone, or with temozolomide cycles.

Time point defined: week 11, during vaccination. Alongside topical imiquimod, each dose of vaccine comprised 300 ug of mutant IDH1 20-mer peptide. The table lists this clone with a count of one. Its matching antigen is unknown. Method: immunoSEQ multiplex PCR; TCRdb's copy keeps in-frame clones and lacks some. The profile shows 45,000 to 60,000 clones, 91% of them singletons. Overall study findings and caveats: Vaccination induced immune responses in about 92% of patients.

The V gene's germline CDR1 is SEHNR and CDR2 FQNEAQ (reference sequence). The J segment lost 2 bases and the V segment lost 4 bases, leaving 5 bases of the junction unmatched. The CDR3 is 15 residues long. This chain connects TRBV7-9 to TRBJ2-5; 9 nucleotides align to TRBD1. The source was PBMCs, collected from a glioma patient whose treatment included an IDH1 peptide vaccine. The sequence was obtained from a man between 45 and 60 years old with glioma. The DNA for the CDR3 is TGTGCCAGCAGCTCAGGACAGGGGAGGCAAGAGACCCAGTACTTC. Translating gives CASSSGQGRQETQYF.